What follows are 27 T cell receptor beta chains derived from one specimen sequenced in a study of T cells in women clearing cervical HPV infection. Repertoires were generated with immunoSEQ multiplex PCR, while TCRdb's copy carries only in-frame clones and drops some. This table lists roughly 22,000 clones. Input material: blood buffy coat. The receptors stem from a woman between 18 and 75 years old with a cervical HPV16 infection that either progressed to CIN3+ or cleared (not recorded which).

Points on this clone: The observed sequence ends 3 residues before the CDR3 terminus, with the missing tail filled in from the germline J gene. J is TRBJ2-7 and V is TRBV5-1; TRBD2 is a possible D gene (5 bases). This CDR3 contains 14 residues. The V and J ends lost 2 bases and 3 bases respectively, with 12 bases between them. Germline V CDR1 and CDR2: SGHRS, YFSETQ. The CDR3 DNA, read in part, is TGCGCCAGCAGCTTTTCGCCCGGGGTCTACGAG. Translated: CASSFSPGVYE. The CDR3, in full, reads CASSFSPGVYEQYF.

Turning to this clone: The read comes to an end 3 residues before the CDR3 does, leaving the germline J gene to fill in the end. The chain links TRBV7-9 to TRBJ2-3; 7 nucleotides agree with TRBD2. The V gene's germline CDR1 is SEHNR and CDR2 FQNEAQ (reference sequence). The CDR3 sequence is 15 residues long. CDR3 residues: CASSPDAGDGETQYF. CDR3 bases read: TGTGCCAGCAGCCCCGACGCGGGGGATGGAGAGACG.

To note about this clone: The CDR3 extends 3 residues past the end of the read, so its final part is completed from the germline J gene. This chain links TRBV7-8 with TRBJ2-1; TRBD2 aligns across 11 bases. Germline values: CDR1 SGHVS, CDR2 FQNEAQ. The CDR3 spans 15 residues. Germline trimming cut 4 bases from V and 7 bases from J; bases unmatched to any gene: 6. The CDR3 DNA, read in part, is TGTGCCAGCAGCTCCGCTAGCGGGGGGTGGAATGAG. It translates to CASSSASGGWNE. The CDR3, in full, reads CASSSASGGWNEQFF.

The CDR3 bases that were read are TGTGCCAGCAGCTTAGCCCAGCGAGCCAGCACAGATACG. It yields the protein CASSLAQRASTDT. The entire CDR3 sequence reads CASSLAQRASTDTQYF. The V gene is TRBV13, the J gene TRBJ2-3; D is uncertain. The read terminates 3 residues before the CDR3 end, so the remaining end is supplied by the germline J gene. V lost 1 base to trimming and J lost 0 bases, with 11 bases between them. The CDR3 has 16 residues. CDR1 and CDR2 (germline): PRHDT, FYEKMQ (reference sequence).

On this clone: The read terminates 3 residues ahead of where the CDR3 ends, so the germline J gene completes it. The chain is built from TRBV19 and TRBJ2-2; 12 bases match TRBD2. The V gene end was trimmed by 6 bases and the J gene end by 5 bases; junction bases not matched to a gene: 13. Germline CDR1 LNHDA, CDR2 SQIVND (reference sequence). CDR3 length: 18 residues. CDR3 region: CASRRQTSGSLGTGELFF. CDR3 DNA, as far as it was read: TGTGCCAGTAGGCGGCAGACTAGCGGGAGCCTGGGGACCGGGGAG.

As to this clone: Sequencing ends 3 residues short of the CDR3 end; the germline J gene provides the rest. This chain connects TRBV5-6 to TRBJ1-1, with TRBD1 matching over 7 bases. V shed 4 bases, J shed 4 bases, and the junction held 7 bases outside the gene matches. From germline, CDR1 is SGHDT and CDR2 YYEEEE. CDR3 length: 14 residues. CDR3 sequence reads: CASSLTGESTEAFF. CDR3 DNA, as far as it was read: TGTGCCAGCAGCCTCACAGGGGAGAGCACTGAA.

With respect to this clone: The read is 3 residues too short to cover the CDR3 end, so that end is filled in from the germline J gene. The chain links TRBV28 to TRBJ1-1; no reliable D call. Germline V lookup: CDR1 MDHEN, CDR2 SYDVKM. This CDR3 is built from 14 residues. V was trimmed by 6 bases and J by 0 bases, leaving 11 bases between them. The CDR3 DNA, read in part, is TGTGCCAGCAGGTTGCGCAGGATGAACACTGAA. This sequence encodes CASRLRRMNTE. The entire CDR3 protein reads CASRLRRMNTEAFF. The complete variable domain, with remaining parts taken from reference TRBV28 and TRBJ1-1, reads DVKVTQSSRYLVKRTGEKVFLECVQDMDHENMFWYRQDPGLGLRLIYFSYDVKMKEKGDIPEGYSVSREKKERFSLILESASTNQTSMYLCASRLRRMNTEAFFGQGTRLTVV.

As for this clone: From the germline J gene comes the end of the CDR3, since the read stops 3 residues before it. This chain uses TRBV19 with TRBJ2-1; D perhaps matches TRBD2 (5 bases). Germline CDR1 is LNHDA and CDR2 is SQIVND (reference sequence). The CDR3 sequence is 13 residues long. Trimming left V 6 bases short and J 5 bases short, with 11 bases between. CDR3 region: CASSIAGDNEQFF. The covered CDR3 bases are TGTGCCAGTAGCATTGCCGGGGACAATGAG.

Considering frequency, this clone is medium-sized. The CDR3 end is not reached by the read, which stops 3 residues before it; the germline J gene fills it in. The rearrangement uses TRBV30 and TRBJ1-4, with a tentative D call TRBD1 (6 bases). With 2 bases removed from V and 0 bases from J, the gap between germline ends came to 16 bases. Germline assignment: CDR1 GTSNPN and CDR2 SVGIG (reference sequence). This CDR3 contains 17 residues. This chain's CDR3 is CAWSRAGGPTTNEKLFF. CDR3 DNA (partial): TGTGCCTGGAGTCGCGCGGGGGGGCCGACAACTAATGAAAAA. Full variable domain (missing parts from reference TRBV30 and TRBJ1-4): SQTIHQWPATLVQPVGSPLSLECTVEGTSNPNLYWYRQAAGRGLQLLFYSVGIGQISSEVPQNLSASRPQDRQFILSSKKLLLSDSGFYLCAWSRAGGPTTNEKLFFGSGTQLSVL.

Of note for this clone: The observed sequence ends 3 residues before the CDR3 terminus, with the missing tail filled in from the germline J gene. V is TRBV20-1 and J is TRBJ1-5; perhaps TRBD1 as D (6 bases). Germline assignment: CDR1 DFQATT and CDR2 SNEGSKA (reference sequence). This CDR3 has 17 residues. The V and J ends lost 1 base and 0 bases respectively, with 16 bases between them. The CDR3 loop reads CSARGIRGSTSNQPQHF. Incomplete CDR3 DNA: TGCAGTGCTAGAGGCATCAGGGGCTCTACTAGCAATCAGCCC.

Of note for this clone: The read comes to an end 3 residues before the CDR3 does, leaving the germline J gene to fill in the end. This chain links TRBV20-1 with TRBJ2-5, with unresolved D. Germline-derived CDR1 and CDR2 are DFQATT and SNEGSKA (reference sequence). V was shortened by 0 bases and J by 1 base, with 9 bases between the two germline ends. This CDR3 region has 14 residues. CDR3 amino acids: CSARDPNSQETQYF. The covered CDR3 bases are TGCAGTGCTAGAGATCCAAACAGCCAAGAGACC.

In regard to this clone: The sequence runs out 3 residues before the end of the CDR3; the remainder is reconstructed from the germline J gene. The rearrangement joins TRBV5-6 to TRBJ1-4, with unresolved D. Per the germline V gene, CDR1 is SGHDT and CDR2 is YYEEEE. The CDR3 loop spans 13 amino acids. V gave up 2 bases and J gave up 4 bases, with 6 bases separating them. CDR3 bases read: TGTGCCAGCAGCTTTTCACATAATGAAAAA. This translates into CASSFSHNEK. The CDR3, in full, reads CASSFSHNEKLFF.

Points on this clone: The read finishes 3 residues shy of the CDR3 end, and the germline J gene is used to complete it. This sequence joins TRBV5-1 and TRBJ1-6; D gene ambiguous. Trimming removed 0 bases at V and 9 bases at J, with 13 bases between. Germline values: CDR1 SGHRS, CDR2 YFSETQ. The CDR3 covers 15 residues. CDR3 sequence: CASSLDGRLGSPLHF. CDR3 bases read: TGCGCCAGCAGCTTGGATGGTCGTCTAGGTTCACCC.

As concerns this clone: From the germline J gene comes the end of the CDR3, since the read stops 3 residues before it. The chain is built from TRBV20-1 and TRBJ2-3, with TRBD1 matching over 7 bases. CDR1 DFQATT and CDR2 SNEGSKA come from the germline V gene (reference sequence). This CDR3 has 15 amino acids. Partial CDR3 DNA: TGCAGTGCTCGAGTAACCGGGACAGTCCAAGAGACG. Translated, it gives CSARVTGTVQET. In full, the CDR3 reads CSARVTGTVQETQYF.

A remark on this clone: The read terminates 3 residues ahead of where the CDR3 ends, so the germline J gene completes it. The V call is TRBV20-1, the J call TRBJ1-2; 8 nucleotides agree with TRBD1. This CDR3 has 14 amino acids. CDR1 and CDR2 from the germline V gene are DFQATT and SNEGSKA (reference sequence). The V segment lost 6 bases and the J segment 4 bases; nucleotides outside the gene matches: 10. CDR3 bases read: TGCAGTGCCACGCAGGGGGCTATGGGCTATGGC. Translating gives CSATQGAMGYG. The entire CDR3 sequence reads CSATQGAMGYGYTF.

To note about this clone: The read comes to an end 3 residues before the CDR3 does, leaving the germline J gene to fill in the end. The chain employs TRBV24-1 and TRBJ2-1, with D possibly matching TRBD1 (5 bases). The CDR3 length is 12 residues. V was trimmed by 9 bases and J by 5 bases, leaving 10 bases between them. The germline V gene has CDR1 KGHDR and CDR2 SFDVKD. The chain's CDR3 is CATSSGHNEQFF. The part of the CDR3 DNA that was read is TGTGCCACCTCTTCAGGGCACAATGAG.

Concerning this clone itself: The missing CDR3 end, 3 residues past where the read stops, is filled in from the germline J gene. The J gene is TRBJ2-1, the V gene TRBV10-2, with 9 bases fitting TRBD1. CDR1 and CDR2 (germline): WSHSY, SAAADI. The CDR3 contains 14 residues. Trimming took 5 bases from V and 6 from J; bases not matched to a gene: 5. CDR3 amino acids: CASSKGQGTNEQFF. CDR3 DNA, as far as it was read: TGCGCCAGCAGTAAGGGACAGGGCACCAATGAG.

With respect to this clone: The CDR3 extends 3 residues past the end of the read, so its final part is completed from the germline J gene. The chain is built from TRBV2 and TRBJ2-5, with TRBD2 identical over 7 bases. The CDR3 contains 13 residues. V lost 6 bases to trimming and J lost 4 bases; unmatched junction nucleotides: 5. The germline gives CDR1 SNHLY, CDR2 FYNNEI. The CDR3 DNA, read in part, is TGTGCCAGCAGGCCCTCGGGGGGAGAGACC. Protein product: CASRPSGGET. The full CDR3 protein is CASRPSGGETQYF.

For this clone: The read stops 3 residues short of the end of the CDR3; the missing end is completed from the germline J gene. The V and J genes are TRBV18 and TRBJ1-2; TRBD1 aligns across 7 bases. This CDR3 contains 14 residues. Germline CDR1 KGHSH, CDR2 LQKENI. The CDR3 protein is CASSPDRVSYDYTF. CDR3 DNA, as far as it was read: TGTGCCAGCTCACCAGACAGGGTTTCCTACGAC.

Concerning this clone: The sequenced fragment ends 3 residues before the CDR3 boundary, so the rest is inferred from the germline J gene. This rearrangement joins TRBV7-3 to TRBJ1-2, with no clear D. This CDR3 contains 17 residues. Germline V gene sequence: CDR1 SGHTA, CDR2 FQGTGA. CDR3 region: CASSLFGGPTSTDTYTF. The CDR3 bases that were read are TGTGCCAGCAGCTTATTTGGCGGACCTACTAGCACAGATACC.

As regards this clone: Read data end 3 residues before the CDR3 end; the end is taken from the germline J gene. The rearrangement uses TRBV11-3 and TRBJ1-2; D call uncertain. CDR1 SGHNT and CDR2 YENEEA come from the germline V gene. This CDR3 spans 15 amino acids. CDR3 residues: CASSLGSIVTDTYTF. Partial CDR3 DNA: TGTGCCAGCAGCTTAGGGTCCATTGTCACAGATACC.

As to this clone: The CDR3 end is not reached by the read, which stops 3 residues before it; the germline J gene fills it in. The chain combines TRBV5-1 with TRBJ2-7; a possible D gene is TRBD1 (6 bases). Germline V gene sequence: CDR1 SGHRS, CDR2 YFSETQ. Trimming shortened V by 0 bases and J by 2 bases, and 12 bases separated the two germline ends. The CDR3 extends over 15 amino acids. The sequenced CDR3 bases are TGCGCCAGCAGCTTGGAGGGGGTCGTGACCTACGAG. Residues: CASSLEGVVTYE. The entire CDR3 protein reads CASSLEGVVTYEQYF.

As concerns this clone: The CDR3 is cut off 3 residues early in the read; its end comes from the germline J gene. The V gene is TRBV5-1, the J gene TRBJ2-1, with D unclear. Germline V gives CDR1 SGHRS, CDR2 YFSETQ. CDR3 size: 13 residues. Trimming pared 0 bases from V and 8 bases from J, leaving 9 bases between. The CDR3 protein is CASSLGRVDEQFF. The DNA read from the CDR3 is TGCGCCAGCAGCTTGGGTAGGGTTGATGAG.

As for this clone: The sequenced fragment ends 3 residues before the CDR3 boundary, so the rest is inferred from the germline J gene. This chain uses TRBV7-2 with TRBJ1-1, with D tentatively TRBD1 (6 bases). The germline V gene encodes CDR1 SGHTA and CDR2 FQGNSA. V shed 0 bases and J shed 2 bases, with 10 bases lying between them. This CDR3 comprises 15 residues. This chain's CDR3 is CASSLANRVNTEAFF. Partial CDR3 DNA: TGTGCCAGCAGCTTAGCGAACAGGGTAAACACTGAA.

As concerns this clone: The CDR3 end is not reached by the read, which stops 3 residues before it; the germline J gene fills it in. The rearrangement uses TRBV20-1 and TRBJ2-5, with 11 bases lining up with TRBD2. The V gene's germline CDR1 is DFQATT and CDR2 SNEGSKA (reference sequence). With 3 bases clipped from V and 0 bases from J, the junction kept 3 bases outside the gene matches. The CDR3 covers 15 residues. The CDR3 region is CSASPSGGYQETQYF. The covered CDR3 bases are TGCAGTGCTAGCCCTAGCGGGGGGTACCAAGAGACC.

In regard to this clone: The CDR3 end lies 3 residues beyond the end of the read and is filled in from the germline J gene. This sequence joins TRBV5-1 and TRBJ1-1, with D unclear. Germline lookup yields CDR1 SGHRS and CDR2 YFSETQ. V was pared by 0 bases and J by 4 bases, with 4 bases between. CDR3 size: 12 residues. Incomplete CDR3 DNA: TGCGCCAGCAGCTTGGAAGGCACTGAA. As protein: CASSLEGTE. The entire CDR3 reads CASSLEGTEAFF. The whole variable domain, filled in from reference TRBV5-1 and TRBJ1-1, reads KAGVTQTPRYLIKTRGQQVTLSCSPISGHRSVSWYQQTPGQGLQFLFEYFSETQRNKGNFPGRFSGRQFSNSRSEMNVSTLELGDSALYLCASSLEGTEAFFGQGTRLTVV.

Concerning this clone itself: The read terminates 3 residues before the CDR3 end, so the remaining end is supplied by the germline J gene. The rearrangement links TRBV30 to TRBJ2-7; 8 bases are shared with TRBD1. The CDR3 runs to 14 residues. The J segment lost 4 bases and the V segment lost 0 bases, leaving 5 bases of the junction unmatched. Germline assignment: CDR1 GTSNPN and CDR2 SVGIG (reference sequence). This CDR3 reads CAWSVQGAGYEQYF. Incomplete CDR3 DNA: TGTGCCTGGAGTGTCCAGGGGGCCGGGTACGAG.